Presented here are 32 T cell receptor beta chains from one specimen sequenced in a study of blood T cell repertoires in COVID-19. Data came from immunoSEQ multiplex PCR; TCRdb stores just in-frame clones and leaves some out. The sample records over 200,000 clones, 88% being singletons. The sample taken for sequencing was peripheral blood. These receptors were collected from a man aged 55 to 70 who had recovered from COVID-19.

The rearrangement joins TRBV6-2 or TRBV6-3 to TRBJ2-1; D might be TRBD1 (5 bases). CDR3 length equals 15 residues. Trimming stripped 6 bases from V and 3 bases from J, with 15 bases between. Germline V gene sequence: CDR1 MNHEY, CDR2 SVGEGT. Here the CDR3 DNA reads TGTGCCAGCAGCCCCGTGGAGACAGTCTACAATGAGCAGTTCTTC. It specifies CASSPVETVYNEQFF.

The chain is built from TRBV19 and TRBJ1-5; 8 bases are a match to TRBD1. This CDR3 spans 15 amino acids. Germline CDR1 is LNHDA and CDR2 is SQIVND (reference sequence). Trimming cost V 8 bases and J 1 base; bases outside gene matches: 7. The CDR3, as DNA: TGTGCCAGTGCGACAGGGGATGGGAGCAATCAGCCCCAGCATTTT. Protein: CASATGDGSNQPQHF.

The rearrangement uses TRBV19 and TRBJ1-4; D is possibly TRBD1 (6 bases). The CDR3 has 13 residues. CDR1 and CDR2 (germline): LNHDA, SQIVND (reference sequence). Trimming shortened V by 10 bases and J by 6 bases, and 15 bases separated the two germline ends. The CDR3 sequence: CATSTGGHEKLFF. CDR3 bases: TGTGCCACCTCGACCGGGGGGCATGAAAAACTGTTTTTT. The complete variable domain, with remaining parts taken from reference TRBV19 and TRBJ1-4, reads DGGITQSPKYLFRKEGQNVTLSCEQNLNHDAMYWYRQDPGQGLRLIYYSQIVNDFQKGDIAEGYSVSREKKESFPLTVTSAQKNPTAFYLCATSTGGHEKLFFGSGTQLSVL.

This sequence joins TRBV6-5 and TRBJ2-1, with 13 bases fitting TRBD2. Germline CDR1 MNHEY, CDR2 SVGAGI. The CDR3 is 16 amino acids. Trimming removed 2 bases from V and 8 bases from J; junction bases left unmatched: 6. The CDR3 loop is CASSYTGTSGVYEQFF. The CDR3 region has the DNA TGTGCCAGCAGTTACACAGGGACTAGCGGGGTCTATGAGCAGTTCTTC.

The chain combines TRBV29-1 with TRBJ1-2, with D possibly matching TRBD1 (5 bases). From germline, CDR1 is SQVTM and CDR2 ANQGSEA. This CDR3 has 13 residues. Trimming took 6 bases from V and 6 from J, leaving 17 bases between them. CDR3 in amino acids: CSVRSTVLDGYTF. The CDR3 DNA reads TGCAGCGTACGATCGACAGTTCTGGATGGCTACACCTTC.

V gene TRBV29-1 combines with J gene TRBJ1-1; TRBD1 agrees at 8 bases. The CDR3 is 15 amino acids. The V gene's germline CDR1 is SQVTM and CDR2 ANQGSEA. J lost 3 bases, V lost 3 bases, and 9 bases had no gene match. CDR3: CSVDGVRGLDTEAFF. The CDR3 DNA is TGCAGCGTTGACGGTGTCAGGGGGCTTGACACTGAAGCTTTCTTT.

The V gene is TRBV6-1, the J gene TRBJ2-3, with 9 bases aligning to TRBD1. Germline CDR1 is MNHNS and CDR2 is SASEGT. V gave up 3 bases and J gave up 2 bases; unmatched junction bases: 3. CDR3 size: 15 residues. The DNA of the CDR3 is TGTGCCAGCAGTGACGGACAGGGGTACACAGATACGCAGTATTTT. It is translated as CASSDGQGYTDTQYF.

The chain is built from TRBV11-3 and TRBJ2-7; 8 bases are a match to TRBD1. This CDR3 spans 14 amino acids. V lost 1 base, J lost 4 bases, and 3 bases stayed unmatched. Germline CDR1 reads SGHNT; CDR2 reads YENEEA. The CDR3 is CASSLGGQGYEQYF. The CDR3 bases are TGTGCCAGCAGCTTAGGCGGACAGGGTTACGAGCAGTACTTC.

V usage is TRBV2 and J usage is TRBJ2-4; TRBD1 matches 10 bases. CDR1 SNHLY and CDR2 FYNNEI come from the germline V gene. With 3 bases clipped from V and 7 bases from J, the junction kept 3 bases outside the gene matches. There are 14 residues in the CDR3. The CDR3 coding sequence is TGTGCCAGCAGTGATCGGGGACAGGGGAACATTCAGTACTTC. This codes for CASSDRGQGNIQYF.

With regard to this clone: The same CDR3 can be traced to other DNA sequences in this sample. This rearrangement joins TRBV6-5 to TRBJ1-5, with a tentative D call TRBD1 (5 bases). The CDR3 contains 14 residues. The germline gives CDR1 MNHEY, CDR2 SVGAGI. V dropped 2 bases and J dropped 2 bases, with 7 bases sitting between them. CDR3 sequence: CASSYGGGNQPQHF. The CDR3 DNA follows: TGTGCCAGCAGTTACGGAGGGGGCAATCAGCCCCAGCATTTT.

This clone came up once. The CDR3 DNA reads TGTGCCAGTAGGGACTCGGGACAGGGGGCCTATGGCTACACCTTC. Translated, it gives CASRDSGQGAYGYTF. The chain carries TRBV19 and TRBJ1-2; TRBD1 matches at 12 bases. CDR1 and CDR2 from the germline V gene are LNHDA and SQIVND (reference sequence). The junction had 6 bases not matched to a gene; V was cut back by 6 bases and J by 4 bases. This CDR3 region has 15 residues.

The chain recombines TRBV6-1 with TRBJ1-2, with 7 bases identical to TRBD1. With 1 base clipped from V and 2 bases from J, the junction kept 4 bases outside the gene matches. CDR1 MNHNS and CDR2 SASEGT come from the germline V gene. This CDR3 is 15 amino acids long. The CDR3 region is CASSEGWGQNYGYTF. CDR3 nucleotides: TGTGCCAGCAGTGAAGGTTGGGGACAGAACTATGGCTACACCTTC.

The rearrangement joins TRBV3-1 (or the pseudogene TRBV3-2) to TRBJ2-7; 7 nucleotides match TRBD1. The CDR3 runs 17 residues. Trimming at V came to 1 base and at J to 4 bases, leaving 13 bases not matched to a gene. CDR1 LGHDT and CDR2 YNNKEL come from the germline V gene (reference sequence). The CDR3 DNA sequence: TGTGCCAGCAGCCAAGGTAGAGGGGGCTCCTCCCGTTACGAGCAGTACTTC. Encoded protein: CASSQGRGGSSRYEQYF.

V gene TRBV9 combines with J gene TRBJ2-3, with 7 nucleotides matching TRBD1. CDR1 is SGDLS, CDR2 YYNGEE, per germline. The V gene end was trimmed by 0 bases and the J gene end by 6 bases; junction bases not matched to a gene: 7. The CDR3 length is 15 residues. In nucleotides, the CDR3 is TGTGCCAGCAGCGTAGGTCGAGGGGGCTTGGATACGCAGTATTTT. Translated: CASSVGRGGLDTQYF.

J is TRBJ2-1 and V is TRBV7-2, with 9 bases lining up with TRBD2. V dropped 6 bases and J dropped 7; count of bases not matched to a gene: 10. This CDR3 is built from 15 residues. The germline gives CDR1 SGHTA, CDR2 FQGNSA. The CDR3 nucleotides read TGTGCCAGCAGGATAGCGGGGGACTTTAAAAATGAGCAGTTCTTC. It translates to CASRIAGDFKNEQFF.

On this clone itself: Compared with germline, one end of the junction differs, possibly owing to a read error. The V and J genes are TRBV11-2 and TRBJ1-1; D uncertain. Germline V gives CDR1 SGHAT, CDR2 FQNNGV. This CDR3 spans 12 amino acids. The DNA of the CDR3 is TGTGTCAGCAGCTTAGTCACCGGGAAGGCTTTCTTT. This translates into CVSSLVTGKAFF.

The chain employs TRBV7-2 and TRBJ1-1; unclear D gene. Germline V CDR1 and CDR2: SGHTA, FQGNSA. Trimming took 6 bases from V and 3 from J, leaving 14 bases between them. CDR3 length: 14 residues. In nucleotides, the CDR3 is TGTGCCAGCAGGTCTCTAGACGGATACACTGAAGCTTTCTTT. Translated, it gives CASRSLDGYTEAFF.

The rearrangement joins TRBV14 to TRBJ2-7, with D possibly matching TRBD1 (5 bases). V lost 1 base to trimming and J lost 5 bases, with 15 bases between them. The CDR3 consists of 15 residues. Per germline, CDR1 SGHDN and CDR2 FVKESK. The CDR3 region is CASSQGTKGLDEQYF. DNA of the CDR3: TGTGCCAGCAGCCAAGGGACAAAGGGCTTGGACGAGCAGTACTTC.

The chain combines TRBV5-1 with TRBJ1-6; D unclear. CDR1 and CDR2 (germline): SGHRS, YFSETQ. This CDR3 comprises 17 residues. Trimming took off 0 bases at V and 0 bases at J, with 10 bases between the two ends. This CDR3 reads CASSLDGQSSYNSPLHF. CDR3 DNA: TGCGCCAGCAGCTTGGATGGGCAGAGCTCCTATAATTCACCCCTCCACTTT. Full variable domain (outside the CDR3, taken from reference TRBV5-1 and TRBJ1-6): KAGVTQTPRYLIKTRGQQVTLSCSPISGHRSVSWYQQTPGQGLQFLFEYFSETQRNKGNFPGRFSGRQFSNSRSEMNVSTLELGDSALYLCASSLDGQSSYNSPLHFGNGTRLTVT.

The rearrangement joins TRBV24-1 to TRBJ2-5, with 7 bases matching TRBD1. The CDR3 runs 15 residues. The ends lost 7 bases at V and 0 bases at J; junction bases unmatched: 7. Germline V gene lookup returns CDR1 KGHDR and CDR2 SFDVKD. In nucleotides, the CDR3 is TGTGCCACCAGGTCCGGGGACAGAAACCAAGAGACCCAGTACTTC. Its translation: CATRSGDRNQETQYF.

V and J are TRBV19 and TRBJ2-7, with D unclear. Germline CDR1 is LNHDA and CDR2 is SQIVND (reference sequence). The CDR3 is made up of 12 amino acids. V dropped 5 bases and J dropped 1 base, with 6 bases sitting between them. The CDR3 here is CASSVTSYEQYF. The CDR3 coding sequence is TGTGCCAGTAGTGTTACTTCCTACGAGCAGTACTTC.

This chain joins TRBV20-1 and TRBJ2-1; D gene uncertain. The V end lost 3 bases, the J end lost 15 bases, and 9 bases lay between the germline ends. Germline assignment: CDR1 DFQATT and CDR2 SNEGSKA (reference sequence). This CDR3 has 9 residues. The CDR3, as DNA: TGCAGTGCTAGTGATCGTCTGTTCTTC. It translates to CSASDRLFF.

Details on this clone: One end of the junction is discordant with germline, which a read error may explain. The V call is TRBV5-1, the J call TRBJ2-7, with TRBD2 identical over 10 bases. There are 17 residues in the CDR3. Germline CDR1 SGHRS, CDR2 YFSETQ. The CDR3 protein is CASSLSSGGILSHEQYF. In DNA form, the CDR3 reads TGCGCCAGCAGCTTGTCTAGCGGGGGAATACTCTCCCACGAGCAGTACTTC.

The CDR3 sequence is CASSQYPGTRTTDTQYF. The CDR3 DNA sequence: TGTGCCAGCAGCCAATACCCCGGGACTAGAACCACAGATACGCAGTATTTT. The chain links TRBV3-1 (or the pseudogene TRBV3-2) to TRBJ2-3; TRBD2 aligns across 8 bases. The CDR3 spans 17 residues. Germline V gives CDR1 LGHDT, CDR2 YNNKEL (reference sequence). Trimming removed 2 bases from V and 2 bases from J; junction bases left unmatched: 9.

This chain joins TRBV5-1 and TRBJ2-5, with 10 bases fitting TRBD2. The V segment lost 5 bases and the J segment 1 base; nucleotides outside the gene matches: 8. The germline V gene has CDR1 SGHRS and CDR2 YFSETQ. The CDR3 totals 16 residues. CDR3 bases: TGCGCCAGCAGTATGGGGGCTAGCGGGGGCCAAGAGACCCAGTACTTC. Translating gives CASSMGASGGQETQYF. Filled out from reference TRBV5-1 and TRBJ2-5, the complete variable domain reads KAGVTQTPRYLIKTRGQQVTLSCSPISGHRSVSWYQQTPGQGLQFLFEYFSETQRNKGNFPGRFSGRQFSNSRSEMNVSTLELGDSALYLCASSMGASGGQETQYFGPGTRLLVL.

This clone turned up a few times. This rearrangement joins TRBV9 to TRBJ2-3; D is perhaps TRBD1 (6 bases). With 4 bases removed from V and 0 bases from J, the gap between germline ends came to 12 bases. The germline CDR1 and CDR2 sequences are SGDLS and YYNGEE. This CDR3 is 15 amino acids long. This CDR3 reads CASSPDSLSTDTQYF. The CDR3, as DNA: TGTGCCAGCAGCCCGGACAGTCTTAGCACAGATACGCAGTATTTT.

The chain is built from TRBV7-2 and TRBJ1-1, with D unclear. V dropped 1 base and J dropped 0 bases, with 18 bases sitting between them. This CDR3 region has 18 residues. The V gene's germline CDR1 is SGHTA and CDR2 FQGNSA. The CDR3 protein is CASSLDLHHEVLNTEAFF. The CDR3 region has the DNA TGTGCCAGCAGCTTAGACCTTCACCACGAGGTTTTGAACACTGAAGCTTTCTTT.

The V call is TRBV7-2, the J call TRBJ1-2; TRBD1 matches 10 bases. This CDR3 has 14 residues. The germline V gene has CDR1 SGHTA and CDR2 FQGNSA. The V and J ends lost 4 bases and 6 bases, in that order; junction bases with no gene match: 5. The CDR3 nucleotides read TGTGCCAGCAGCTCCTGGGGGACAGGGGATGGCTACACCTTC. Translation: CASSSWGTGDGYTF.

The chain joins TRBV4-1 to TRBJ1-4; no clear D gene. Germline V gene data show CDR1 as MGHRA and CDR2 as YSYEKL. The CDR3 is 15 residues long. V was cut by 1 base and J by 0 bases, with 6 bases left in between. The CDR3 bases are TGCGCCAGCAGCCAAGTACTGTCAACTAATGAAAAACTGTTTTTT. It translates to CASSQVLSTNEKLFF.

The J gene is TRBJ2-1, the V gene TRBV19; 7 bases are shared with TRBD2. Germline lookup yields CDR1 LNHDA and CDR2 SQIVND (reference sequence). The CDR3 has 15 residues. V gave up 1 base and J gave up 6 bases; unmatched junction bases: 6. The CDR3 DNA reads as TGTGCCAGTAGTATAGTGGCGGGGGTACTCAATGAGCAGTTCTTC. The encoded protein is CASSIVAGVLNEQFF. Together with reference TRBV19 and TRBJ2-1, the CDR3 gives the full variable domain: DGGITQSPKYLFRKEGQNVTLSCEQNLNHDAMYWYRQDPGQGLRLIYYSQIVNDFQKGDIAEGYSVSREKKESFPLTVTSAQKNPTAFYLCASSIVAGVLNEQFFGPGTRLTVL.

The gene calls are TRBV7-8 and TRBJ1-6, with TRBD1 matching 7 bases. V shed 9 bases and J 4 bases; nucleotides not matched to a gene: 9. The CDR3 length is 15 residues. CDR1 and CDR2 (germline): SGHVS, FQNEAQ. CDR3 sequence (DNA): TGTGCCAGTGGACCGGGACAGCCTTATAATTCACCCCTCCACTTT. It yields the protein CASGPGQPYNSPLHF.

This clone showed up just once. This chain links TRBV7-2 with TRBJ2-1; TRBD2 is a possible D gene (6 bases). Trimming removed 7 bases from V and 3 bases from J, with 22 bases in between. CDR1 is SGHTA, CDR2 FQGNSA, per germline. The CDR3 loop spans 17 amino acids. The CDR3 nucleotides read TGTGCCAGCACCGGCGGGACCAGGACCACAAACTACAATGAGCAGTTCTTC. Amino acids: CASTGGTRTTNYNEQFF.